A single sample is the source of the 9 T cell receptor beta chains below, sequenced in a study of OX40 agonist ivuxolimab in advanced cancers. To prepare the library, the immunoSEQ multiplex PCR assay was applied. Entries here come from immuneACCESS through TCRdb and include only in-frame sequences with V and J called. Some clones fail to appear in such tables; in the studies checked, an unresolved V gene covers under half of the shortfall, and the cause of the remainder is unknown. For this sample the table gives 60,000 to 65,000 clones, of which approximately 92% were detected only once. About 12% of the sample belongs to the ten largest clones. This specimen was CD4+ or CD8+ T cells sorted from blood, taken in a trial of the OX40 agonist ivuxolimab. These receptors all come from an adult with an advanced solid tumor such as melanoma, head and neck, liver or kidney cancer.

J is TRBJ2-1 and V is TRBV6-1; D possibly uses TRBD1 or TRBD2 (5 bases each). The germline CDR1 and CDR2 sequences are MNHNS and SASEGT. This CDR3 contains 14 residues. V gave up 3 bases and J gave up 4 bases, with 10 bases separating them. DNA of the CDR3: TGTGCCAGCAGTGACAGGGACCTATACAATGAGCAGTTCTTC. This codes for CASSDRDLYNEQFF.

The chain carries TRBV4-1 and TRBJ2-1; 15 nucleotides line up with TRBD2. The CDR3 runs 17 residues. CDR1 is MGHRA, CDR2 YSYEKL, per germline. V shed 3 bases, J shed 6 bases, and the junction held 6 bases outside the gene matches. CDR3 amino acids: CASSQGLAGGPGNEQFF. As DNA, the CDR3 is TGCGCCAGCAGCCAGGGACTAGCGGGAGGTCCGGGCAATGAGCAGTTCTTC.

This clone was seen a handful of times. This chain connects TRBV5-1 to TRBJ1-2; TRBD1 agrees at 8 bases. The CDR3 runs 15 residues. With 4 bases clipped from V and 3 bases from J, the junction kept 8 bases outside the gene matches. Germline V gives CDR1 SGHRS, CDR2 YFSETQ. The DNA of the CDR3 is TGCGCCAGCAGCCCCTCCGGACAGGGTTACTATGGCTACACCTTC. Translation: CASSPSGQGYYGYTF.

The chain couples TRBV7-9 to TRBJ1-2, with 11 bases identical to TRBD1. The junction had 12 bases not matched to a gene; V was cut back by 4 bases and J by 5 bases. This CDR3 spans 17 amino acids. Germline V gene lookup returns CDR1 SEHNR and CDR2 FQNEAQ (reference sequence). The CDR3 DNA is TGTGCCAGCAGCTCTAATGCCCCGGGACAGGGGGTATATGGCTACACCTTC. It is translated as CASSSNAPGQGVYGYTF.

The chain employs TRBV27 and TRBJ2-3; TRBD1 or TRBD2 may be the D gene (5 bases each). This CDR3 is 14 amino acids long. Trimming shortened V by 3 bases and J by 1 base, and 8 bases separated the two germline ends. Germline V CDR1 and CDR2: MNHEY, SMNVEV (reference sequence). The CDR3 DNA sequence: TGTGCCAGCAGTTTTGGGGGACGCACAGATACGCAGTATTTT. This sequence encodes CASSFGGRTDTQYF.

The chain has TRBV27 and TRBJ2-2; D is undetermined. Per germline, CDR1 MNHEY and CDR2 SMNVEV (reference sequence). The CDR3 contains 12 residues. V was clipped by 6 bases and J by 7 bases, with 9 bases between them. The CDR3: CASSRWVGELFF. The CDR3 DNA reads TGTGCCAGCAGCCGTTGGGTCGGGGAGCTGTTTTTT.

V and J are TRBV7-9 and TRBJ2-7; weak D call: TRBD2 (6 bases). There are 14 residues in the CDR3. Trimming took 0 bases from V and 4 from J, leaving 10 bases between them. Germline lookup yields CDR1 SEHNR and CDR2 FQNEAQ (reference sequence). CDR3 sequence (DNA): TGTGCCAGCAGCTTAGCCGGGAGTGGTTACGAGCAGTACTTC. Protein sequence: CASSLAGSGYEQYF.

This rearrangement joins TRBV30 to TRBJ2-3; D uncertain. This CDR3 spans 11 amino acids. Germline CDR1 reads GTSNPN; CDR2 reads SVGIG (reference sequence). V dropped 0 bases and J dropped 8 bases, with 6 bases sitting between them. The CDR3 region has the DNA TGTGCCTGGAGTGTGGGTAGTACGCAGTATTTT. It encodes CAWSVGSTQYF.

The V call is TRBV7-9, the J call TRBJ2-5, with 11 positions matching TRBD2. CDR1 is SEHNR and CDR2 is FQNEAQ in the germline V gene (reference sequence). V was clipped by 5 bases and J by 5 bases; unmatched bases: 10. The CDR3 covers 16 residues. The CDR3 spells CASSAILAGGGETQYF. CDR3 coding DNA: TGTGCCAGCAGCGCGATCCTAGCGGGAGGTGGGGAGACCCAGTACTTC.